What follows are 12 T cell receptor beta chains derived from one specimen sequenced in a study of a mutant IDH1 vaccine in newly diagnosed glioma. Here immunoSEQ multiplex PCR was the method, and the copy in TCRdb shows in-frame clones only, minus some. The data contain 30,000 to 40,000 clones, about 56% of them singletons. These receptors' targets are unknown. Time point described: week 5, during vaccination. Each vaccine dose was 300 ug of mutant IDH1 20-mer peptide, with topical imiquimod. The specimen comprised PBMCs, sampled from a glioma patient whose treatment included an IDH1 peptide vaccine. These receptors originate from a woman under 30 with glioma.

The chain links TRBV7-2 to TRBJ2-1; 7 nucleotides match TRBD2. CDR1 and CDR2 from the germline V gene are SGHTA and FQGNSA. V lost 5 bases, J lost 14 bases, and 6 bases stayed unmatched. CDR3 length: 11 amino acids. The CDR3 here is CASSGSGLEFF. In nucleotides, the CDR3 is TGTGCCAGCAGCGGTAGCGGGTTGGAGTTCTTC.

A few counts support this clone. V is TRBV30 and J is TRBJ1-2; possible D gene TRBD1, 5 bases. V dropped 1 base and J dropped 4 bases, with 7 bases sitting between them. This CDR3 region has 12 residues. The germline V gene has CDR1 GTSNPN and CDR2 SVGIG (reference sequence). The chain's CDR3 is CAWSGDSYGYTF. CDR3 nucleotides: TGTGCCTGGAGTGGTGACAGCTATGGCTACACCTTC.

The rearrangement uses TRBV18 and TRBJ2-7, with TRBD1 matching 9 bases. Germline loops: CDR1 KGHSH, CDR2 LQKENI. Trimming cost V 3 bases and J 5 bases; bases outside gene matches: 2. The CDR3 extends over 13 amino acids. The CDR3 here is CASSPGTGNEQYF. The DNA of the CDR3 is TGTGCCAGCTCACCCGGGACAGGGAACGAGCAGTACTTC.

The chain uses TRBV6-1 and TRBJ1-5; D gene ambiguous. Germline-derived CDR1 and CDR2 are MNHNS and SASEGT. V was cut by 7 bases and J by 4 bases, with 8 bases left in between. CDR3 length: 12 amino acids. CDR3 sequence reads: CASTAGNQPQHF. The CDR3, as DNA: TGTGCCAGCACGGCGGGAAATCAGCCCCAGCATTTT.

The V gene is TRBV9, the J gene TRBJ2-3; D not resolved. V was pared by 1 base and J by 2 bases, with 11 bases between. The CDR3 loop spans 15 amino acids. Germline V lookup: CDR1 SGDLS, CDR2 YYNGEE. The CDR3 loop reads CASSVTPHNTDTQYF. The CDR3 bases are TGTGCCAGCAGCGTAACCCCCCACAACACAGATACGCAGTATTTT.

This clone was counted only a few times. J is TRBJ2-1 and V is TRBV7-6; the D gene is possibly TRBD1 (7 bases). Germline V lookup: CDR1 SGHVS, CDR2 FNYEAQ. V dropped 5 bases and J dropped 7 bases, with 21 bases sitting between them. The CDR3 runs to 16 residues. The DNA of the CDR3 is TGTGCCAGCAGCATCGACAGGGACTCGGTTCGGAATGAGCAGTTCTTC. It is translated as CASSIDRDSVRNEQFF.

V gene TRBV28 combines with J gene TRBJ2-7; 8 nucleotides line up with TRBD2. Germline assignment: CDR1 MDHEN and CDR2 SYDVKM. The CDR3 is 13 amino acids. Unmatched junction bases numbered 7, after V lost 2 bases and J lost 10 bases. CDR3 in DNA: TGTGCCAGCAGTTTAACAGCGGGAGCCCAACAGTACTTC. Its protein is CASSLTAGAQQYF.

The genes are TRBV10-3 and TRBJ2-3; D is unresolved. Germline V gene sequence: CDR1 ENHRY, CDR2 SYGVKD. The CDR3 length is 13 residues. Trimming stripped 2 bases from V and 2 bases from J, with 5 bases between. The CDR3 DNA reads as TGTGCCATCAGTGAGGGATTCACAGATACGCAGTATTTT. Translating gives CAISEGFTDTQYF.

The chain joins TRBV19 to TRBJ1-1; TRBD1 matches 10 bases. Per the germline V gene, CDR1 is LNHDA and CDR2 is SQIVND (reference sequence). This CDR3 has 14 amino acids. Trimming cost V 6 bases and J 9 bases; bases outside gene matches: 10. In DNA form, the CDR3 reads TGTGCCAGTAGACCCCCGGGACAGGGGACTAAAGCTTTCTTT. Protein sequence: CASRPPGQGTKAFF.

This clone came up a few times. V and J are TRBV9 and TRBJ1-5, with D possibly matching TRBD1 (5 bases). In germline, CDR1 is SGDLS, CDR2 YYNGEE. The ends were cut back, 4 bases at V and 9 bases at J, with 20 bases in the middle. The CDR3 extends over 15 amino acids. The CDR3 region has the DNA TGTGCCAGCAGCCCTACGGACGGGGGGGAGAGGCCCCAGCATTTT. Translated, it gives CASSPTDGGERPQHF.

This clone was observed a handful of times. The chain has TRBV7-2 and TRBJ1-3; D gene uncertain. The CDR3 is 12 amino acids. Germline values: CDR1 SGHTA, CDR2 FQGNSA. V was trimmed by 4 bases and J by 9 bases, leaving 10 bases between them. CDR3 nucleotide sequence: TGTGCCAGCAGCTGGGGTCCAGGCACCATATATTTT. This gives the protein CASSWGPGTIYF.

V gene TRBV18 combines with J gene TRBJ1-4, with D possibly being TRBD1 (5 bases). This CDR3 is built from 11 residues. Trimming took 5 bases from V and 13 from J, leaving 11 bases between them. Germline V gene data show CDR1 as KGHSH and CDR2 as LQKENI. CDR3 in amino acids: CASSAAGGLFF. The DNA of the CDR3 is TGTGCCAGCTCAGCTGCCGGGGGACTGTTTTTT.